One and the same sample provided the 5 T cell receptor beta chains below, sequenced in a study of blood T cell repertoires in COVID-19. Measured with immunoSEQ multiplex PCR; TCRdb has only the in-frame clones, and not every one. The sample comprises roughly 250,000 clones, 82% of which are singletons, and 4.7% rests with the top ten. Sample: peripheral blood. All receptors derive from a woman in her sixties or seventies with acute or convalescent COVID-19.

This rearrangement joins TRBV5-1 to TRBJ1-3; possible D gene TRBD1, 5 bases. Germline CDR1 SGHRS, CDR2 YFSETQ. This CDR3 contains 14 residues. V shed 5 bases and J shed 4 bases, with 13 bases lying between them. The CDR3 protein is CASSPGTGGNTIYF. The CDR3 region has the DNA TGCGCCAGCAGTCCCGGGACTGGAGGAAACACCATATATTTT.

The chain carries TRBV6-5 and TRBJ2-7, with TRBD1 matching 8 bases. This CDR3 spans 14 amino acids. After removal of 2 bases from V and 1 base from J, the junction contained 1 base not matched to a gene. Germline V gene data show CDR1 as MNHEY and CDR2 as SVGAGI. DNA of the CDR3: TGTGCCAGCAGTTACGGACAGGGTTCCTACGAGCAGTACTTC. The encoded protein is CASSYGQGSYEQYF.

This clone appeared a single time. J is TRBJ1-1 and V is TRBV18; D is possibly TRBD1 (6 bases). This CDR3 spans 15 amino acids. Germline CDR1 and CDR2: KGHSH and LQKENI. Trimming took 4 bases from V and 5 from J, leaving 17 bases between them. The CDR3 sequence is CASSLATGGGTEAFF. CDR3 nucleotide sequence: TGTGCCAGCTCACTAGCGACGGGAGGGGGGACTGAAGCTTTCTTT.

The J gene is TRBJ1-2, the V gene TRBV6-5; D unresolved. CDR3 length equals 11 residues. The germline V gene encodes CDR1 MNHEY and CDR2 SVGAGI. V was trimmed by 5 bases and J by 8 bases, leaving 9 bases between them. CDR3 protein: CASSTGKGYTF. CDR3 DNA: TGTGCCAGCAGTACCGGTAAAGGCTACACCTTC.

A single count supports this clone. This chain links TRBV28 with TRBJ1-5; 7 positions agree with TRBD1. This CDR3 has 16 residues. CDR1 and CDR2 from the germline V gene are MDHEN and SYDVKM. The J segment lost 2 bases and the V segment lost 5 bases, leaving 9 bases of the junction unmatched. CDR3 coding DNA: TGTGCCAGCAGTAGAAAACAGGGGATCGGCAATCAGCCCCAGCATTTT. Protein product: CASSRKQGIGNQPQHF.